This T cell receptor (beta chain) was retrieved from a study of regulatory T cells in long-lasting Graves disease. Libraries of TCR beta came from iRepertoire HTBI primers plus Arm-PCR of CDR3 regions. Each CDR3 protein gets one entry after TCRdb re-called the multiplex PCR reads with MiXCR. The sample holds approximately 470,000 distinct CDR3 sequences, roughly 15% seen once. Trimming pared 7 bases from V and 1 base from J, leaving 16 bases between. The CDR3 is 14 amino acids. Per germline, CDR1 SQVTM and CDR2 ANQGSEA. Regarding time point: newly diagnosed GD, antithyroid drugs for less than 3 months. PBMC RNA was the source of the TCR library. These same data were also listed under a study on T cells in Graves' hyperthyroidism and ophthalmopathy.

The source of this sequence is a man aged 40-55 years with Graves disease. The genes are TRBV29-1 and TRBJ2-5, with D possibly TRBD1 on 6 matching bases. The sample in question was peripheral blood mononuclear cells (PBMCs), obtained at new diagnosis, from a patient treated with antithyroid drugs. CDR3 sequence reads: CSADWDIIQETQYF. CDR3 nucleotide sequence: TGCAGCGCTGATTGGGACATCATCCAAGAGACCCAGTACTTC.